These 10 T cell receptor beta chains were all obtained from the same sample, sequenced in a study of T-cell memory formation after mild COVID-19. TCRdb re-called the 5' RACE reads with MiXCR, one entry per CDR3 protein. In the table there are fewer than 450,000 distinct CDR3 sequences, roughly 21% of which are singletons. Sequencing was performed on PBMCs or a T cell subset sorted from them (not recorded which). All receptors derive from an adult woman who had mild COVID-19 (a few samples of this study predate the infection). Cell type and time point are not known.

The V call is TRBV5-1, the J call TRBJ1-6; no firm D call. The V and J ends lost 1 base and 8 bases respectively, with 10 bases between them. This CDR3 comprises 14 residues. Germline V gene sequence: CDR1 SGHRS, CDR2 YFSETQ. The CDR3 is CASSLIGRDSPLHF. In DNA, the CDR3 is TGCGCCAGCAGCTTGATAGGACGAGATTCACCCCTCCACTTT.

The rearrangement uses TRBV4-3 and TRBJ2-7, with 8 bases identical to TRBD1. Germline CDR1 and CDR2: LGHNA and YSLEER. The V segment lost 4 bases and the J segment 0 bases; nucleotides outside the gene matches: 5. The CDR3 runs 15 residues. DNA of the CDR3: TGCGCCAGCAGCCCAGGACAGGGTCGCTCCTACGAGCAGTACTTC. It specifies CASSPGQGRSYEQYF.

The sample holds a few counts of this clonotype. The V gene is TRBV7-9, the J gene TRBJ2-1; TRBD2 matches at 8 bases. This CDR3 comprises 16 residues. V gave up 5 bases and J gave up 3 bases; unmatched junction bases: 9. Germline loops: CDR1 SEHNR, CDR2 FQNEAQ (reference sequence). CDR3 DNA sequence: TGTGCCAGCAGCCCTTCGAGAGCGGGAGTCTACAATGAGCAGTTCTTC. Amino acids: CASSPSRAGVYNEQFF. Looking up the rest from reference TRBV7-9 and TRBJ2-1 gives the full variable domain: DTGVSQNPRHKITKRGQNVTFRCDPISEHNRLYWYRQTLGQGPEFLTYFQNEAQLEKSRLLSDRFSAERPKGSFSTLEIQRTEQGDSAMYLCASSPSRAGVYNEQFFGPGTRLTVL.

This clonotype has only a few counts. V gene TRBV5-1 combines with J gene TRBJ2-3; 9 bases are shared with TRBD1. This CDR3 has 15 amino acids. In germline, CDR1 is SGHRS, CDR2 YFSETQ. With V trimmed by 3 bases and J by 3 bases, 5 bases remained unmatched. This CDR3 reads CASSSYGTGTDTQYF. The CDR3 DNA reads TGCGCCAGCAGCTCGTACGGGACAGGGACAGATACGCAGTATTTT.

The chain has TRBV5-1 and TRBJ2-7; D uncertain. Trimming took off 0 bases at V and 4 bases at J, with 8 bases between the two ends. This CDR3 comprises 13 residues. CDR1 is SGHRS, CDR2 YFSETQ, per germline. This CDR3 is CASSLEKGYEQYF. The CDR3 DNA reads TGCGCCAGCAGCTTGGAAAAAGGTTACGAGCAGTACTTC.

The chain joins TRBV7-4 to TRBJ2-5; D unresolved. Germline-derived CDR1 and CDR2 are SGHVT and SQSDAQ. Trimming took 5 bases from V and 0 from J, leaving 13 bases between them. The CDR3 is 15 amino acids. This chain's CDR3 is CASSPQSMYQETQYF. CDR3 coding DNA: TGTGCCAGCAGCCCACAATCCATGTACCAAGAGACCCAGTACTTC.

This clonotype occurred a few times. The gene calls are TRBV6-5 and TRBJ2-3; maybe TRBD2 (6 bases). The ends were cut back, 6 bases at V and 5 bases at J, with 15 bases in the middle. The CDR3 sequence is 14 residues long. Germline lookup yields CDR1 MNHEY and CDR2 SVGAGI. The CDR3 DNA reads TGTGCCAGCAGCTTAGCGGTCCGGGAAGATACGCAGTATTTT. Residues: CASSLAVREDTQYF.

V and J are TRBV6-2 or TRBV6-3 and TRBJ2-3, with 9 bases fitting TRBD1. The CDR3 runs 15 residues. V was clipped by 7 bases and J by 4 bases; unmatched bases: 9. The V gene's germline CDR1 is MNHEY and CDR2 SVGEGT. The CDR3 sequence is CASTSGTGLADTQYF. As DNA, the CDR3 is TGTGCCAGCACATCAGGGACAGGGCTGGCAGATACGCAGTATTTT.

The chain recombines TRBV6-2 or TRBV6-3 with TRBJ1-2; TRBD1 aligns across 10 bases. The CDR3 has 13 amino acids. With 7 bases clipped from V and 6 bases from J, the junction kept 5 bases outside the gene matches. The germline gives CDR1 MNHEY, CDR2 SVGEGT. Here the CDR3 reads CASTDRGSNGYTF. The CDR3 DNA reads TGTGCCAGCACGGACAGGGGGTCGAATGGCTACACCTTC.

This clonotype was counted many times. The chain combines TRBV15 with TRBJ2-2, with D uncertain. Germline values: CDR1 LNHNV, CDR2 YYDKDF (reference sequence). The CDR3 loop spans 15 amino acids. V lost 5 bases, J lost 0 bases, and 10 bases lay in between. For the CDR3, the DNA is TGTGCCACCAGCCCCCGGGCGGCGAACACCGGGGAGCTGTTTTTT. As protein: CATSPRAANTGELFF.